One T cell receptor (beta chain) is described in this entry. Assay: immunoSEQ multiplex PCR; the TCRdb copy retains only in-frame clones and omits some. The table lists some 300,000 clones, roughly 89% of them singletons, with roughly 2.8% in the top ten. The sample is drawn from a study of blood T cell repertoires in COVID-19. Losses at the gene ends were 6 bases for V and 4 bases for J; bases not matched to a gene: 5. CDR1 and CDR2 from the germline V gene are MNHEY and SVGAGI. The CDR3 covers 13 residues. This sequence originates from a woman in her forties or fifties who had been exposed to COVID-19. This chain links TRBV6-5 with TRBJ2-7; 8 nucleotides agree with TRBD1. The sequenced material came from PBMCs or T cells enriched from blood (not recorded which). CDR3 sequence reads: CASRRTGSYEQYF. The CDR3 DNA reads TGTGCCAGCAGACGGACAGGGTCGTACGAGCAGTACTTC.